Below are 3 T cell receptor beta chains sequenced from a single sample in a study of blood T cell repertoires in COVID-19. Sequencing used immunoSEQ multiplex PCR; TCRdb keeps in-frame clones, though not all of them. The sample contains over 85,000 clones, around 86% of which appear only once. Sequencing was performed on peripheral blood. The source is an elderly woman with acute or convalescent COVID-19.

The chain carries TRBV27 and TRBJ2-1; TRBD2 matches at 16 bases. This CDR3 comprises 19 residues. With V trimmed by 0 bases and J by 2 bases, 4 bases remained unmatched. Germline values: CDR1 MNHEY, CDR2 SMNVEV (reference sequence). This chain's CDR3 is CASSLSGTSGRGPYNEQFF. The DNA for the CDR3 is TGTGCCAGCAGTTTATCTGGGACTAGCGGGAGGGGGCCCTACAATGAGCAGTTCTTC.

The V call is TRBV7-9, the J call TRBJ2-2; 8 nucleotides align to TRBD2. J lost 6 bases, V lost 2 bases, and 8 bases had no gene match. CDR3 size: 16 residues. Germline CDR1 and CDR2: SEHNR and FQNEAQ (reference sequence). The DNA for the CDR3 is TGTGCCAGCAGCTTAACAGCGGGGGTATCACCCGGGGAGCTGTTTTTT. It specifies CASSLTAGVSPGELFF.

CDR3 sequence: CASSLSTGFNQPQHF. The CDR3 region has the DNA TGTGCCAGCAGTTTATCTACAGGGTTCAATCAGCCCCAGCATTTT. The chain couples TRBV27 to TRBJ1-5; D perhaps matches TRBD1 (6 bases). Germline V lookup: CDR1 MNHEY, CDR2 SMNVEV (reference sequence). The CDR3 is 15 amino acids. Trimming took off 0 bases at V and 3 bases at J, with 9 bases between the two ends.